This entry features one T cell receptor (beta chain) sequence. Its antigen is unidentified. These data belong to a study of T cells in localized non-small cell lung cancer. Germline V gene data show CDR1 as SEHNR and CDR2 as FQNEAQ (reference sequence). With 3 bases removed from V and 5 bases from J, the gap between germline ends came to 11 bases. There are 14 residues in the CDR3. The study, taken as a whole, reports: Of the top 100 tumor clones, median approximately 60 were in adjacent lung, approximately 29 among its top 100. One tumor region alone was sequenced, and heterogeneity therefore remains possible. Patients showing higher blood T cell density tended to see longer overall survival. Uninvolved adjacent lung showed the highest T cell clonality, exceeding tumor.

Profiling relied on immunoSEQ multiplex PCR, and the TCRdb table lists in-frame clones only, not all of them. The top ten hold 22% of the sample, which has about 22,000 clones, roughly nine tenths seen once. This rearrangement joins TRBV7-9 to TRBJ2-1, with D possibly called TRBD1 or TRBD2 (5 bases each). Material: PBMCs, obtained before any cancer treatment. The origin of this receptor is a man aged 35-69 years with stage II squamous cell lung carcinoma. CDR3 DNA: TGTGCCAGCAGCTTTCCGGTGGGGGACAATGAGCAGTTCTTC. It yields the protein CASSFPVGDNEQFF.